This passage covers 30 T cell receptor beta chains from one sample sequenced in a study of beta chain features in type 1 diabetes. These receptors' targets are unknown. All of the isolated RNA was reverse transcribed, so expressed TCRB transcripts were sequenced. Only in-frame clones appear in the TCRdb table, and some are missing; sequencing was by immunoSEQ multiplex PCR. The table shows fewer than 300,000 clones, with approximately 11% occurring only once. Study-wide findings and caveats: Across all four CD4+ subsets, people with type 1 diabetes showed modestly shorter TCRB CDR3s.

The sample taken for sequencing was naive CD4+ T cells from blood. These TCRs come from a man aged 25-40 years with type 1 diabetes.

The chain carries TRBV4-2 and TRBJ2-3, with D perhaps matching TRBD2 (5 bases). Germline V CDR1 and CDR2: LGHNA, YNFKEQ. The V gene lost 3 bases and the J gene lost 1 base, with 14 bases spanning the gap. This CDR3 is 16 amino acids long. This CDR3 is CASSHEPRTRTDTQYF. CDR3 nucleotide sequence: TGTGCCAGCAGCCATGAGCCCAGGACTCGCACAGATACGCAGTATTTT.

This clone was picked up a small number of times. This chain connects TRBV29-1 to TRBJ1-3, with D perhaps matching TRBD1 (6 bases). Germline V gene lookup returns CDR1 SQVTM and CDR2 ANQGSEA. V gave up 3 bases and J gave up 4 bases, with 13 bases separating them. This CDR3 comprises 14 residues. CDR3 region: CSVEPGASGNTIYF. In nucleotides, the CDR3 is TGCAGCGTTGAGCCAGGGGCTTCAGGAAACACCATATATTTT.

This clone was observed a few times. This sample includes further DNA sequences coding for the same CDR3. The chain carries TRBV7-3 and TRBJ2-3; weak D call: TRBD2 (6 bases). The CDR3 has 14 residues. V lost 3 bases to trimming and J lost 1 base, with 8 bases between them. CDR1 is SGHTA and CDR2 is FQGTGA in the germline V gene. Here the CDR3 reads CASSFSGGTDTQYF. CDR3 in DNA: TGTGCCAGCAGCTTTAGCGGTGGCACAGATACGCAGTATTTT.

This clone came up a few times. The J gene is TRBJ2-7, the V gene TRBV2, with 7 bases matching TRBD2. Germline lookup yields CDR1 SNHLY and CDR2 FYNNEI. The CDR3 consists of 12 residues. Germline trimming cut 6 bases from V and 6 bases from J; bases unmatched to any gene: 5. DNA for the CDR3: TGTGCCAGCAGGGGGAGGGGTGTCGAGCAGTACTTC. It is translated as CASRGRGVEQYF. Drawing the rest from reference TRBV2 and TRBJ2-7, the complete variable domain is EPEVTQTPSHQVTQMGQEVILRCVPISNHLYFYWYRQILGQKVEFLVSFYNNEISEKSEIFDDQFSVERPDGSNFTLKIRSTKLEDSAMYFCASRGRGVEQYFGPGTRLTVT.

This clone was counted a few times. The chain has TRBV5-4 and TRBJ1-2, with 12 bases matching TRBD1. Germline V gene sequence: CDR1 SGHNT, CDR2 YYREEE (reference sequence). V lost 3 bases, J lost 4 bases, and 7 bases stayed unmatched. This CDR3 comprises 16 residues. The CDR3 DNA is TGTGCCAGCAGCTCGGGACAGGGGGCGCGGGGCTATGGCTACACCTTC. Its translation is CASSSGQGARGYGYTF.

This clone was seen a few times. The genes are TRBV2 and TRBJ2-7; 10 bases are shared with TRBD1. Germline loops: CDR1 SNHLY, CDR2 FYNNEI. This CDR3 contains 14 residues. Trimming removed 9 bases from V and 2 bases from J; junction bases left unmatched: 7. CDR3 residues: CASRQGAQPYEQYF. The CDR3 DNA reads TGTGCCAGTAGACAGGGGGCCCAACCCTACGAGCAGTACTTC. Drawing the rest from reference TRBV2 and TRBJ2-7, the complete variable domain is EPEVTQTPSHQVTQMGQEVILRCVPISNHLYFYWYRQILGQKVEFLVSFYNNEISEKSEIFDDQFSVERPDGSNFTLKIRSTKLEDSAMYFCASRQGAQPYEQYFGPGTRLTVT.

V and J are TRBV7-2 and TRBJ2-4; 7 bases map to TRBD2. CDR1 is SGHTA and CDR2 is FQGNSA in the germline V gene. V dropped 1 base and J dropped 8; count of bases not matched to a gene: 2. The CDR3 is made up of 13 amino acids. Written as DNA, the CDR3 is TGTGCCAGCAGCTTAGTAGGGAGGGACATTCAGTACTTC. Translated, it gives CASSLVGRDIQYF. Using reference TRBV7-2 and TRBJ2-4 for the parts outside the CDR3, the full variable domain is GAGVSQSPSNKVTEKGKDVELRCDPISGHTALYWYRQSLGQGLEFLIYFQGNSAPDKSGLPSDRFSAERTGGSVSTLTIQRTQQEDSAVYLCASSLVGRDIQYFGAGTRLSVL.

This chain connects TRBV28 to TRBJ2-1; 9 nucleotides line up with TRBD2. V lost 5 bases to trimming and J lost 4 bases; unmatched junction nucleotides: 6. The V gene's germline CDR1 is MDHEN and CDR2 SYDVKM. This CDR3 contains 15 residues. The CDR3 reads CASSPAGGSYNEQFF. In nucleotides, the CDR3 is TGTGCCAGCAGTCCAGCGGGGGGCTCTTACAATGAGCAGTTCTTC.

The sample holds one count of this clone. The chain carries TRBV18 and TRBJ2-5; tentatively, D is TRBD2 (6 bases). The CDR3 spans 14 residues. Germline V gene sequence: CDR1 KGHSH, CDR2 LQKENI. V dropped 0 bases and J dropped 4 bases, with 9 bases sitting between them. CDR3 region: CASSPPEGTETQYF. The CDR3 bases are TGTGCCAGCTCACCACCGGAGGGAACAGAGACCCAGTACTTC.

This clone was seen only a few times. The chain recombines TRBV9 with TRBJ2-3; a possible D gene is TRBD2 (5 bases). The CDR3 contains 15 residues. Germline CDR1 reads SGDLS; CDR2 reads YYNGEE. Between the trimmed V and J ends, which lost 2 bases and 0 bases, there was a span of 10 bases. The CDR3 spells CASSVMGGSTDTQYF. The CDR3 DNA reads as TGTGCCAGCAGCGTGATGGGCGGGAGCACAGATACGCAGTATTTT.

J is TRBJ1-5 and V is TRBV19, with 8 bases lining up with TRBD1. The germline V gene has CDR1 LNHDA and CDR2 SQIVND (reference sequence). With 8 bases clipped from V and 2 bases from J, the junction kept 2 bases outside the gene matches. There are 13 residues in the CDR3. Here the CDR3 DNA reads TGTGCCAGTGTGGACAGGGGCAATCAGCCCCAGCATTTT. Translating it yields CASVDRGNQPQHF.

The chain carries TRBV29-1 and TRBJ2-3; 9 bases are shared with TRBD2. In germline, CDR1 is SQVTM, CDR2 ANQGSEA. J lost 2 bases, V lost 1 base, and 4 bases had no gene match. The CDR3 has 15 amino acids. CDR3 loop: CSVEGRGGPTDTQYF. CDR3 coding DNA: TGCAGCGTTGAAGGGCGGGGGGGCCCCACAGATACGCAGTATTTT.

The J gene is TRBJ1-4, the V gene TRBV6-6; TRBD1 might be the D (6 bases). In germline, CDR1 is MNHNY, CDR2 SVGAGI (reference sequence). The CDR3 extends over 16 amino acids. V lost 0 bases to trimming and J lost 7 bases, with 15 bases between them. The CDR3 loop reads CASSYSTSGQSEKLFF. CDR3 DNA sequence: TGTGCCAGCAGTTACTCGACGTCCGGACAGAGTGAAAAACTGTTTTTT.

This clone was picked up a small number of times. The rearrangement joins TRBV5-4 to TRBJ2-2; 7 bases are shared with TRBD1. Germline V gives CDR1 SGHNT, CDR2 YYREEE (reference sequence). V lost 1 base to trimming and J lost 8 bases; unmatched junction nucleotides: 14. The CDR3 length is 17 residues. The CDR3 DNA is TGTGCCAGCAGCTTGTCGCCCCGGGACAGTGAGGGGGGGGAGCTGTTTTTT. Its protein product is CASSLSPRDSEGGELFF.

Only a few counts were recorded for this clone. The CDR3 DNA sequence: TGTGCCAGCAGCCAGCCTGGGGGGTCCTCCTACGAGCAGTACTTC. The encoded protein is CASSQPGGSSYEQYF. This chain links TRBV4-2 with TRBJ2-7; maybe TRBD2 (6 bases). Germline V lookup: CDR1 LGHNA, CDR2 YNFKEQ. V was shortened by 3 bases and J by 0 bases, with 12 bases between the two germline ends. The CDR3 covers 15 residues.

This clone was observed a single time. The rearrangement links TRBV7-6 to TRBJ2-7; 9 bases map to TRBD1. The CDR3 loop spans 17 amino acids. The germline gives CDR1 SGHVS, CDR2 FNYEAQ. V trimming: 3 bases; J trimming: 4 bases; junction bases outside the gene matches: 13. Written as DNA, the CDR3 is TGTGCCAGCAGCTTGGAGGTCCCGGGACAGGGCATTTACGAGCAGTACTTC. The encoded protein is CASSLEVPGQGIYEQYF.

The chain employs TRBV2 and TRBJ2-7; D might be TRBD1 (6 bases). CDR1 and CDR2 from the germline V gene are SNHLY and FYNNEI. The V end was cut by 6 bases, the J end by 0 bases, with 12 bases between. The length of the CDR3 is 14 residues. The CDR3 region has the DNA TGTGCCAGCAGGAGGACAGAGGCCTCCTACGAGCAGTACTTC. Its translation: CASRRTEASYEQYF.

Written as DNA, the CDR3 is TGCGCCAGCAGCCAAGGGAGGGGACCTAACTATGGCTACACCTTC. Translation: CASSQGRGPNYGYTF. The chain couples TRBV4-1 to TRBJ1-2; D perhaps matches TRBD1 (5 bases). This CDR3 is 15 amino acids long. Per germline, CDR1 MGHRA and CDR2 YSYEKL. V was trimmed by 1 base and J by 0 bases, leaving 9 bases between them.

This clone was counted only a few times. V is TRBV7-9 and J is TRBJ1-1, with D maybe TRBD1 (6 bases). Germline lookup yields CDR1 SEHNR and CDR2 FQNEAQ (reference sequence). There are 13 residues in the CDR3. V lost 1 base and J 5 bases, leaving 8 bases between the germline ends. CDR3 sequence reads: CASSLGQETEAFF. The CDR3 DNA is TGTGCCAGCAGCTTAGGACAGGAGACTGAAGCTTTCTTT.

The rearrangement joins TRBV6-6 to TRBJ2-1; TRBD1 might be the D (6 bases). Trimming removed 2 bases from V and 9 bases from J, with 17 bases in between. The CDR3 covers 15 residues. Germline CDR1 reads MNHNY; CDR2 reads SVGAGI (reference sequence). The CDR3 nucleotides are TGTGCCAGCAGTTACCCCCCGTACAGGGCGCGTGAGCAGTTCTTC. Encoded protein: CASSYPPYRAREQFF.

The rearrangement links TRBV5-1 to TRBJ2-3; 14 bases are shared with TRBD2. This CDR3 comprises 16 residues. Trimming took 4 bases from V and 2 from J; bases not matched to a gene: 3. The germline V gene has CDR1 SGHRS and CDR2 YFSETQ. The CDR3 protein is CASSRLAGGSTDTQYF. CDR3 nucleotide sequence: TGCGCCAGCAGCAGACTAGCGGGGGGGTCCACAGATACGCAGTATTTT.

The rearrangement links TRBV7-2 to TRBJ2-3, with D maybe TRBD1 (5 bases). The CDR3 loop spans 14 amino acids. Germline V CDR1 and CDR2: SGHTA, FQGNSA. Trimming pared 4 bases from V and 7 bases from J, leaving 15 bases between. The CDR3, as DNA: TGTGCCAGCAGCTCGTCCAGGACACCTAATACGCAGTATTTT. It translates to CASSSSRTPNTQYF. Full variable domain (remainder filled in from reference TRBV7-2 and TRBJ2-3): GAGVSQSPSNKVTEKGKDVELRCDPISGHTALYWYRQSLGQGLEFLIYFQGNSAPDKSGLPSDRFSAERTGGSVSTLTIQRTQQEDSAVYLCASSSSRTPNTQYFGPGTRLTVL.

Only a few counts were recorded for this clone. The rearrangement links TRBV5-1 to TRBJ2-1, with 8 bases that match TRBD2. This CDR3 is 19 amino acids long. Trimming took 5 bases from V and 0 from J; bases not matched to a gene: 16. Germline CDR1 is SGHRS and CDR2 is YFSETQ. The CDR3 reads CASSAGTGGHPSSYNEQFF. CDR3 coding DNA: TGCGCCAGCAGTGCCGGGACGGGAGGGCACCCGAGCTCCTACAATGAGCAGTTCTTC.

The V call is TRBV5-1, the J call TRBJ2-2; D is undetermined. V lost 0 bases to trimming and J lost 2 bases, with 8 bases between them. Germline V gene sequence: CDR1 SGHRS, CDR2 YFSETQ. The CDR3 runs 15 residues. The DNA for the CDR3 is TGCGCCAGCAGCTTGGCTCCCAGAAACACCGGGGAGCTGTTTTTT. Amino acid sequence: CASSLAPRNTGELFF.

The rearrangement joins TRBV4-1 to TRBJ2-5, with TRBD1 matching 7 bases. Trimming took 0 bases from V and 4 from J; bases not matched to a gene: 2. The length of the CDR3 is 14 residues. Germline CDR1 MGHRA, CDR2 YSYEKL. The CDR3 sequence is CASSQDRGRETQYF. In DNA form, the CDR3 reads TGCGCCAGCAGCCAAGATAGGGGGCGAGAGACCCAGTACTTC.

This clone showed up many times. The genes are TRBV30 and TRBJ2-4; unclear D gene. V shed 2 bases and J shed 9 bases, with 11 bases lying between them. Germline values: CDR1 GTSNPN, CDR2 SVGIG (reference sequence). The CDR3 runs 12 residues. The CDR3 region is CAWSPPGSIQYF. CDR3 DNA sequence: TGTGCCTGGAGTCCCCCCGGGTCCATTCAGTACTTC. Based on the CDR3 plus reference TRBV30 and TRBJ2-4, the full variable domain is SQTIHQWPATLVQPVGSPLSLECTVEGTSNPNLYWYRQAAGRGLQLLFYSVGIGQISSEVPQNLSASRPQDRQFILSSKKLLLSDSGFYLCAWSPPGSIQYFGAGTRLSVL.

The chain links TRBV2 to TRBJ1-1, with a weak D call TRBD1 (5 bases). V was shortened by 1 base and J by 3 bases, with 6 bases between the two germline ends. The CDR3 length is 13 residues. Germline V gene sequence: CDR1 SNHLY, CDR2 FYNNEI. DNA for the CDR3: TGTGCCAGCAGTGAAGAGACAGACACTGAAGCTTTCTTT. Translation: CASSEETDTEAFF.

In its sample, this clone was seen a few times. The chain is built from TRBV4-3 and TRBJ1-1; no reliable D call. Germline CDR1 reads LGHNA; CDR2 reads YSLEER. This CDR3 comprises 15 residues. V was pared by 0 bases and J by 6 bases, with 14 bases between. DNA for the CDR3: TGCGCCAGCAGCCAAGAGAGAACTTCCGCGGCTGAAGCTTTCTTT. Amino acids: CASSQERTSAAEAFF.

The gene calls are TRBV5-1 and TRBJ2-7, with TRBD2 identical over 14 bases. Germline assignment: CDR1 SGHRS and CDR2 YFSETQ. The CDR3 consists of 17 residues. V gave up 4 bases and J gave up 1 base; unmatched junction bases: 7. The CDR3 loop reads CASSTGTSGGLSYEQYF. CDR3 DNA: TGCGCCAGCAGCACCGGGACTAGCGGGGGCCTATCCTACGAGCAGTACTTC.

This clone was detected a few times. The V and J genes are TRBV10-3 and TRBJ2-6; TRBD1 might be the D (6 bases). Germline lookup yields CDR1 ENHRY and CDR2 SYGVKD. The ends were cut back, 7 bases at V and 2 bases at J, with 9 bases in the middle. The CDR3 spans 14 residues. This CDR3 reads CAIKRQAGANVLTF. DNA for the CDR3: TGTGCCATCAAGCGACAGGCTGGGGCCAACGTCCTGACTTTC.